This T cell receptor beta chain was observed in a study of blood T cell repertoires in COVID-19 (dated by TCRdb to about 2020). Broadly, across the study: ImmuneRACE Cohort 3 recovered participants were defined by two consecutive negative NP/OP PCR tests, healthcare professional clearance, or symptom resolution. HLA class I and class II types, where available, came from metadata supplied by the sample provider rather than from assay-based typing. Deeply sampled blood TCRbeta repertoires from subjects exposed to, actively infected with, or recovered from COVID-19 were included in the dataset. Samples came from the ongoing ImmuneRACE study (first 160 participants) plus 1,254 subjects from 6 global collaborators. Collaborator samples came from the United States, Italy and Spain and covered acute and convalescent phases of COVID-19. The material from the prospective study consisted of cDNA or gDNA derived from T cells, B-cell-depleted T cells, or PBMCs. The repertoires were released in a freely available public database meant as a resource for research on the immune response to SARS-CoV-2. Sample metadata almost always included a de-identified subject ID, COVID-19 status, age in years and sex. General conclusions and limits of the study: The amount of clinical and demographic metadata varied by source and participant and was provided uncurated.

TCRbeta CDR3 regions were amplified from genomic DNA by means of the immunoSEQ Assay, a bias-controlled multiplex PCR. Per the original workflow: The number of nucleated cells in each sample was estimated from the amplification of reference gene primers within the assay. To quantify the absolute abundance of each unique TCRbeta CDR3 rearrangement, sequence reads were collapsed and filtered. For each sample, productive Simpson clonality was calculated as the square root of Simpson's diversity index over productive rearrangements. The table was pulled from immuneACCESS by TCRdb, which kept in-frame rearrangements only. Such tables lose some clones; where checked, under half of the loss comes from unresolved V genes, and the rest has no known cause. The V and J calls and clone size are taken from that table; D and trimming were inferred from the DNA. Present in this sample are fewer than 350,000 clones, 88% of which were seen just once. Around 2% of the sample is taken by the ten largest.

Participants in the prospective study were enrolled through a virtual design, were aged roughly 18 to 100 years, and lived in 24 United States geographic areas. Cohort assignment in the prospective study relied on participant-reported clinical history from a screening survey and a study questionnaire. In the prospective study, whole blood, serum and a nasopharyngeal or oropharyngeal swab were collected from each participant by mobile phlebotomists. Prospective study participants could optionally give additional blood draws and questionnaires over an approximately 2-month period. Blood samples from the prospective study were shipped frozen or at room temperature prior to DNA extraction. From a lookup of the germline V gene (reference sequence), CDR1 and CDR2 are SGHAT and FQDESV. Reading from cysteine to phenylalanine, the CDR3 counts 16 amino acids. Solely the CDR3 DNA is kept, with 48 bases framed from the first base. Here V drops 5 bases and J drops 0 bases, and the junction holds 7 bases not matched to any gene.

Turning to this clone: This receptor's antigen is unknown. Per-nucleotide qualities are absent, and no much larger clonotype sits a single base away.

The rearrangement combines TRBV11-1 with TRBJ2-1; 7 junctional bases match TRBD2. The sequenced sample consisted of PBMCs or T cells enriched from blood (not recorded which). This clonotype originated in a woman aged 55-75 years in a cohort exposed to, infected with or recovered from COVID-19 (not recorded which). The bases are TGTGCCAGCAGCCCAGGCGGGGGATACTCCTACAATGAGCAGTTCTTC. This is translated as CASSPGGGYSYNEQFF.